These 19 T cell receptor beta chains were all obtained from the same sample, sequenced in a study of T cell changes during pregnancy in multiple sclerosis. The protocol was immunoSEQ multiplex PCR, while the TCRdb copy is restricted to in-frame clones and leaves out a portion. The sample lists tens of thousands of clones, approximately 86% occurring once. This sample comprised peripheral blood, obtained before pregnancy. The receptors were sampled from a female donor with multiple sclerosis, enrolled in a pregnancy study.

The V gene is TRBV6-6, the J gene TRBJ2-7, with 9 bases identical to TRBD1. Germline V gene data show CDR1 as MNHNY and CDR2 as SVGAGI (reference sequence). This CDR3 comprises 15 residues. With 0 bases clipped from V and 0 bases from J, the junction kept 0 bases outside the gene matches. The chain's CDR3 is CASSYSGQGSYEQYF. Written as DNA, the CDR3 is TGTGCCAGCAGTTACTCGGGACAGGGCTCCTACGAGCAGTACTTC.

This chain connects TRBV5-1 to TRBJ2-7; TRBD2 aligns across 8 bases. The germline V gene encodes CDR1 SGHRS and CDR2 YFSETQ. The CDR3 extends over 14 amino acids. V lost 0 bases to trimming and J lost 6 bases; unmatched junction nucleotides: 5. CDR3 nucleotides: TGCGCCAGCAGCTTGGGGCCGGGAGGGAGCGAGCAGTACTTC. This gives the protein CASSLGPGGSEQYF.

The chain carries TRBV7-9 and TRBJ2-3; 9 bases are shared with TRBD2. Trimming took 5 bases from V and 1 from J; bases not matched to a gene: 7. The CDR3 is 16 amino acids. Germline assignment: CDR1 SEHNR and CDR2 FQNEAQ (reference sequence). The CDR3 DNA reads as TGTGCCAGCAGCCCCCATCCTAGCGGGGGCACAGATACGCAGTATTTT. Encoded protein: CASSPHPSGGTDTQYF. The complete variable domain, with remaining parts taken from reference TRBV7-9 and TRBJ2-3, reads DTGVSQNPRHKITKRGQNVTFRCDPISEHNRLYWYRQTLGQGPEFLTYFQNEAQLEKSRLLSDRFSAERPKGSFSTLEIQRTEQGDSAMYLCASSPHPSGGTDTQYFGPGTRLTVL.

The V gene is TRBV11-1, the J gene TRBJ2-7; D might be TRBD1 (5 bases). From germline, CDR1 is SGHAT and CDR2 FQDESV (reference sequence). This CDR3 is built from 15 residues. The germline V and J ends were trimmed by 5 bases and 0 bases, with 14 bases remaining between them. The CDR3 bases are TGTGCCAGCAGCCTAGGGGCCCTGACCTCCTACGAGCAGTACTTC. Its translation: CASSLGALTSYEQYF.

The chain links TRBV11-2 to TRBJ2-5; 9 nucleotides match TRBD2. The V gene end was trimmed by 5 bases and the J gene end by 1 base; junction bases not matched to a gene: 8. Per germline, CDR1 SGHAT and CDR2 FQNNGV. CDR3 length equals 16 residues. The CDR3 reads CASSPAMTSGQETQYF. CDR3 in DNA: TGTGCCAGCAGCCCCGCAATGACTAGCGGCCAAGAGACCCAGTACTTC.

This chain connects TRBV4-2 to TRBJ2-7; 12 bases are shared with TRBD2. The germline gives CDR1 LGHNA, CDR2 YNFKEQ. This CDR3 spans 17 amino acids. V gave up 0 bases and J gave up 3 bases; unmatched junction bases: 6. The CDR3 reads CASSQELAGGSLYEQYF. The CDR3 DNA follows: TGTGCCAGCAGCCAAGAACTAGCGGGAGGCTCCCTCTACGAGCAGTACTTC.

The chain links TRBV9 to TRBJ2-4; 13 bases are a match to TRBD2. The CDR3 consists of 14 residues. Losses at the gene ends were 4 bases for V and 9 bases for J; bases not matched to a gene: 4. Germline-derived CDR1 and CDR2 are SGDLS and YYNGEE. The CDR3 is CASSPLAGGPIQYF. The DNA of the CDR3 is TGTGCCAGCAGCCCACTAGCGGGAGGGCCCATTCAGTACTTC.

A few counts support this clone. The chain is built from TRBV6-5 and TRBJ1-2; 7 bases map to TRBD1. After removal of 5 bases from V and 6 bases from J, the junction contained 3 bases not matched to a gene. This CDR3 has 12 residues. Germline V gene sequence: CDR1 MNHEY, CDR2 SVGAGI. The DNA of the CDR3 is TGTGCCAGCAGTCAACAGGGGCATGGCTACACCTTC. This translates into CASSQQGHGYTF.

CDR3 DNA sequence: TGCAGCGTTGGACAGGGGGCGAGTCAGCCCCAGCATTTT. Its protein is CSVGQGASQPQHF. J is TRBJ1-5 and V is TRBV29-1; 10 nucleotides agree with TRBD1. V was pared by 4 bases and J by 6 bases, with 3 bases of the junction left unmatched. Looked up from germline, CDR1 is SQVTM and CDR2 is ANQGSEA. The length of the CDR3 is 13 residues.

This chain links TRBV6-6 with TRBJ1-3; 7 bases fit TRBD1. CDR3 size: 16 residues. Germline loops: CDR1 MNHNY, CDR2 SVGAGI (reference sequence). V was clipped by 0 bases and J by 1 base; unmatched bases: 3. In DNA, the CDR3 is TGTGCCAGCAGTTACTCATCGACAGGGTCTGGAAACACCATATATTTT. It codes for CASSYSSTGSGNTIYF.

The chain recombines TRBV7-3 with TRBJ1-2, with 10 bases identical to TRBD1. The CDR3 runs 13 residues. Germline V gene sequence: CDR1 SGHTA, CDR2 FQGTGA. The ends lost 4 bases at V and 5 bases at J; junction bases unmatched: 1. CDR3 amino acids: CASSSDRGYGYTF. The CDR3 bases are TGTGCCAGCAGCTCGGACAGGGGGTATGGCTACACCTTC.

The chain employs TRBV7-9 and TRBJ2-5; 9 positions match TRBD1. From germline, CDR1 is SEHNR and CDR2 FQNEAQ (reference sequence). The CDR3 sequence is 15 residues long. The J segment lost 1 base and the V segment lost 4 bases, leaving 4 bases of the junction unmatched. The CDR3 DNA is TGTGCCAGCAGCTACGGGACAGGGACCCAAGAGACCCAGTACTTC. It yields the protein CASSYGTGTQETQYF.

As DNA, the CDR3 is TGTGCCAGCAGTGCAGGGACAGCCTCTCAGGGCTACACCTTC. Protein: CASSAGTASQGYTF. The chain uses TRBV25-1 and TRBJ1-2, with 7 positions matching TRBD1. This CDR3 comprises 14 residues. The ends lost 4 bases at V and 8 bases at J; junction bases unmatched: 10. Germline V lookup: CDR1 MGHDK, CDR2 SYGVNS.

The CDR3 spells CASRHRDLPNQPQHF. In nucleotides, the CDR3 is TGTGCCAGCAGACACAGGGACCTGCCTAATCAGCCCCAGCATTTT. This sequence joins TRBV2 and TRBJ1-5, with a tentative D call TRBD1 (6 bases). This CDR3 spans 15 amino acids. V was pared by 6 bases and J by 4 bases, with 16 bases between. The germline CDR1 and CDR2 sequences are SNHLY and FYNNEI.

The CDR3 DNA reads TGTGCCAGCAGATCGAGAGCGGGACGCACAGATACGCAGTATTTT. This codes for CASRSRAGRTDTQYF. The chain recombines TRBV6-5 with TRBJ2-3; 7 bases match TRBD2. Trimming took 6 bases from V and 1 from J; bases not matched to a gene: 7. The germline CDR1 and CDR2 sequences are MNHEY and SVGAGI. The CDR3 length is 15 residues.

J is TRBJ2-1 and V is TRBV11-2; 9 bases map to TRBD1. The CDR3 spans 14 residues. V lost 5 bases and J lost 9; bases outside the gene matches: 8. Per the germline V gene, CDR1 is SGHAT and CDR2 is FQNNGV. Here the CDR3 reads CASSRGDRASEQFF. As DNA, the CDR3 is TGTGCCAGCAGCCGAGGGGACAGGGCTTCTGAGCAGTTCTTC.

The chain combines TRBV4-3 with TRBJ2-2; D remains unclear. Germline CDR1 is LGHNA and CDR2 is YSLEER. V lost 4 bases and J 2 bases, leaving 14 bases between the germline ends. There are 16 residues in the CDR3. This chain's CDR3 is CASSLRYPVNTGELFF. CDR3 bases: TGCGCCAGCAGCCTTCGGTATCCGGTAAACACCGGGGAGCTGTTTTTT.

The sample holds many counts of this clone. This chain links TRBV19 with TRBJ1-5, with 8 bases aligning to TRBD1. CDR3 length: 15 amino acids. The germline gives CDR1 LNHDA, CDR2 SQIVND (reference sequence). V shed 8 bases, J shed 1 base, and the junction held 7 bases outside the gene matches. The CDR3 here is CASAPDRVSNQPQHF. Written as DNA, the CDR3 is TGTGCCAGTGCCCCGGACAGGGTGAGCAATCAGCCCCAGCATTTT.

The chain links TRBV5-1 to TRBJ2-2, with D possibly TRBD1 on 6 matching bases. V was cut by 5 bases and J by 1 base, with 9 bases left in between. This CDR3 region has 14 residues. Germline V CDR1 and CDR2: SGHRS, YFSETQ. The CDR3 protein is CASSKGQNTGELFF. The CDR3 DNA reads TGCGCCAGCAGTAAGGGACAGAACACCGGGGAGCTGTTTTTT. The full variable domain, rest sourced from reference TRBV5-1 and TRBJ2-2, is KAGVTQTPRYLIKTRGQQVTLSCSPISGHRSVSWYQQTPGQGLQFLFEYFSETQRNKGNFPGRFSGRQFSNSRSEMNVSTLELGDSALYLCASSKGQNTGELFFGEGSRLTVL.